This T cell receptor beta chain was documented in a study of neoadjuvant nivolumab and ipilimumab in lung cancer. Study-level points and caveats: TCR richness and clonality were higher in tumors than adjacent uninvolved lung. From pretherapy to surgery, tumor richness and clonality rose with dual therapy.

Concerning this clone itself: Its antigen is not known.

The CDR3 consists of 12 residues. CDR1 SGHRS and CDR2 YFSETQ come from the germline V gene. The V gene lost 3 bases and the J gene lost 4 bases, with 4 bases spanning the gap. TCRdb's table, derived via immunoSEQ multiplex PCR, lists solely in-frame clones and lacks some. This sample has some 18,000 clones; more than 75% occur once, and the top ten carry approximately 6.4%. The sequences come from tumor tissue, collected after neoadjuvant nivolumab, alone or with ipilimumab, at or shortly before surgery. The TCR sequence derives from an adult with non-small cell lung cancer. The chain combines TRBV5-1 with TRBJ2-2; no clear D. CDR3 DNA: TGCGCCAGCAGCTACTCCACCGGGGAGCTGTTTTTT. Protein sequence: CASSYSTGELFF. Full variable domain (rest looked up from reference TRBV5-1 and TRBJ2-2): KAGVTQTPRYLIKTRGQQVTLSCSPISGHRSVSWYQQTPGQGLQFLFEYFSETQRNKGNFPGRFSGRQFSNSRSEMNVSTLELGDSALYLCASSYSTGELFFGEGSRLTVL.